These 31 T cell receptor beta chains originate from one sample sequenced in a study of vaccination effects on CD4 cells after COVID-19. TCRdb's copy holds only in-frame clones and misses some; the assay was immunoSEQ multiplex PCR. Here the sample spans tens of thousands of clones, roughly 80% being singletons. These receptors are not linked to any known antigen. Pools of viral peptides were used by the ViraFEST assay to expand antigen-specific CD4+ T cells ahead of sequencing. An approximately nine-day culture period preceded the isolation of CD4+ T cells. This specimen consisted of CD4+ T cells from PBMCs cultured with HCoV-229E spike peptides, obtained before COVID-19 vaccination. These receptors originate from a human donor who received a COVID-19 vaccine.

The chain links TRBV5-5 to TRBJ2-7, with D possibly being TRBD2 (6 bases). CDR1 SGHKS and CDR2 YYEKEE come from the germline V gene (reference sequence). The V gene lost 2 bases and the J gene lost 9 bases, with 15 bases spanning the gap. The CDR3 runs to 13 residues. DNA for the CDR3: TGTGCCAGCAGCTTTGGAGGGGACGGTGCGCAGTACGTC. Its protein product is CASSFGGDGAQYV.

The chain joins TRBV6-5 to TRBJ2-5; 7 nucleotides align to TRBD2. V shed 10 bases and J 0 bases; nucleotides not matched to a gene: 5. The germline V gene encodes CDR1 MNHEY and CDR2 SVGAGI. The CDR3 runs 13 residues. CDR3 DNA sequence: TGTGCCATTCTTGGGGGGGACCAAGAGACCCAGTACTTC. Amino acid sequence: CAILGGDQETQYF.

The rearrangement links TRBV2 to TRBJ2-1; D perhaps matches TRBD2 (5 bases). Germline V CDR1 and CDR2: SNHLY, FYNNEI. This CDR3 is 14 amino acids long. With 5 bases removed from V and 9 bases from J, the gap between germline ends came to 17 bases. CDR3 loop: CASSPLSGGSEQFF. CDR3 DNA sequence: TGTGCCAGCAGTCCCCTGTCGGGCGGGTCTGAGCAGTTCTTC.

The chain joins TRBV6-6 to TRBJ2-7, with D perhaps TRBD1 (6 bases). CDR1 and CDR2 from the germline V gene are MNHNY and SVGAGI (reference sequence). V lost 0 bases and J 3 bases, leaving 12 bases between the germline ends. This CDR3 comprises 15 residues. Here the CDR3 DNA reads TGTGCCAGCAGTTACTCTGGTTCAGGGGTCTACGAGCAGTACGTC. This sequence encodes CASSYSGSGVYEQYV.

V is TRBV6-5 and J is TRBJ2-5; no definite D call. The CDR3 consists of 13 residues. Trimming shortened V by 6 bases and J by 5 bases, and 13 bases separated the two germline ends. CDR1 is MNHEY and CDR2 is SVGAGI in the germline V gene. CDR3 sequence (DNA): TGTGCCAGCAGCCCCGGCGCTCGGGAGACCCAGTACTTC. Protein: CASSPGARETQYF.

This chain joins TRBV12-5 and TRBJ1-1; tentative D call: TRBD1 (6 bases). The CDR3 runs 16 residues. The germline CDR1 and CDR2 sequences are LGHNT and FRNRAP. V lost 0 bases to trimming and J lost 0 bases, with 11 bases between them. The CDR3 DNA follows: TGTGCTAGTGGTTTGGTACAGGGAGGGGTGAACACTGAAGCTTTCTTT. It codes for CASGLVQGGVNTEAFF.

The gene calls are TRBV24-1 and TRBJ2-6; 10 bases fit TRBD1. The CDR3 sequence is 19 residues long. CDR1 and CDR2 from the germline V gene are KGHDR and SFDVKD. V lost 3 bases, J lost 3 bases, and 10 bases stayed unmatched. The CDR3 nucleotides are TGTGCCACCAGTGATACTCGGGACAGGGGAAGGGATGGGGCCAACGTCCTGACTTTC. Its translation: CATSDTRDRGRDGANVLTF.

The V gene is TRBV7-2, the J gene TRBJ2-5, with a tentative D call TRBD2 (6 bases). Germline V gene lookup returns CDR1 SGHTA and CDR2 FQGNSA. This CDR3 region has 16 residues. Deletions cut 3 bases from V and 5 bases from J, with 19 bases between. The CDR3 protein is CASSFPLRRGAETQYF. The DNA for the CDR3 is TGTGCCAGCAGCTTTCCTCTGAGGCGGGGTGCTGAGACCCAGTACTTC.

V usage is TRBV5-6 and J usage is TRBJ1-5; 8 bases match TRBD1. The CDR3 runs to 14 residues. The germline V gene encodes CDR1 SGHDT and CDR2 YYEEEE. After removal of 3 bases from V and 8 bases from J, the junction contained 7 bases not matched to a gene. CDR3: CASSSGQGTKPQHF. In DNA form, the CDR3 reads TGTGCCAGCAGCTCCGGACAGGGCACTAAGCCCCAGCATTTT.

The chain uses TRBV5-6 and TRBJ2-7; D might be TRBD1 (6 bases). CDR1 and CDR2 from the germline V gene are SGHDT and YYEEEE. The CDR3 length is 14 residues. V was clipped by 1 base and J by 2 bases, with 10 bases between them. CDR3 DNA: TGTGCCAGCAGCTTGAATCAGGGGACCTACGAGCAGTACGTC. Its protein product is CASSLNQGTYEQYV.

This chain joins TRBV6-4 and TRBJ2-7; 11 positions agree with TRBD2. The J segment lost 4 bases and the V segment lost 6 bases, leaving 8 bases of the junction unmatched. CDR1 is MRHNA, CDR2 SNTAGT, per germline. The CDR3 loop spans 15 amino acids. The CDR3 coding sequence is TGTGCCAGCAGGCCCAGGACTAGCGGGCAATACGAGCAGTACGTC. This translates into CASRPRTSGQYEQYV.

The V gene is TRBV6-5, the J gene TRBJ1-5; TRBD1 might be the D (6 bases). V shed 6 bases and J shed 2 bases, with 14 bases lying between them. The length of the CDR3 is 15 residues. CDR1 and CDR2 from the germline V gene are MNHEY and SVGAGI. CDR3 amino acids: CASSRDRSGNQPQHF. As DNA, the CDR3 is TGTGCCAGCAGCAGAGACAGGTCCGGCAATCAGCCCCAGCATTTT.

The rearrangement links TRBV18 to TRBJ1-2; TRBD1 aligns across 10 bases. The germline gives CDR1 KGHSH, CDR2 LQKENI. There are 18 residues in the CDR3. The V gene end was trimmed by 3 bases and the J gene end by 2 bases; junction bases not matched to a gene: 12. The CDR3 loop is CASSPELGTGVGNYGYTF. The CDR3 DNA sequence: TGTGCCAGCTCACCGGAACTTGGGACAGGGGTTGGAAACTATGGCTACACCTTC.

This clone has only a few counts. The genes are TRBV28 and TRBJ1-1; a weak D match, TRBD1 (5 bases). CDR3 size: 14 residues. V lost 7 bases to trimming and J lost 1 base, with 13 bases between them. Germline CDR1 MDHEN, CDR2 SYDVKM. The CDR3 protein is CASIPGPPNTEAFF. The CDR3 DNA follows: TGTGCCAGCATTCCGGGACCCCCGAACACTGAAGCTTTCTTT.

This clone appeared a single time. The CDR3 sequence is CATSDTWGNEQFF. DNA for the CDR3: TGTGCCACCAGTGATACGTGGGGCAATGAGCAGTTCTTC. The rearrangement links TRBV24-1 to TRBJ2-1; unclear D gene. This CDR3 region has 13 residues. V lost 3 bases, J lost 6 bases, and 8 bases lay in between. CDR1 and CDR2 from the germline V gene are KGHDR and SFDVKD.

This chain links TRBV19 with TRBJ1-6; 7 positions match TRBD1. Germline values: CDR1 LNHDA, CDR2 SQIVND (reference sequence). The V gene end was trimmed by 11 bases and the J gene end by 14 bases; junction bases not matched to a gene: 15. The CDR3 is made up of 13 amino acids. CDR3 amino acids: CAARAGQDLTLHF. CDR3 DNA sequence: TGTGCCGCGAGGGCAGGACAGGACCTCACCCTCCACTTT.

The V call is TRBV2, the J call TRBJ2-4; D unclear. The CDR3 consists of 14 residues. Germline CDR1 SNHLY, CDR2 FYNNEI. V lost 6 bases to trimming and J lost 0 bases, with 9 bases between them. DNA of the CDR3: TGTGCCAGCAGCTCTATTTTAGCCAAAAACATTCAGTACTTC. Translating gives CASSSILAKNIQYF. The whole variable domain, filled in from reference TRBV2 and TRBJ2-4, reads EPEVTQTPSHQVTQMGQEVILRCVPISNHLYFYWYRQILGQKVEFLVSFYNNEISEKSEIFDDQFSVERPDGSNFTLKIRSTKLEDSAMYFCASSSILAKNIQYFGAGTRLSVL.

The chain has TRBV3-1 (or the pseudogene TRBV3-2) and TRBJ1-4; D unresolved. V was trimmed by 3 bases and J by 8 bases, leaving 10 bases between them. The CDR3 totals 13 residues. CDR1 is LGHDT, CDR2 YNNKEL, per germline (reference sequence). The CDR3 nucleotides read TGTGCCAGCAGCCAGGTTCCGGGAGAAAAACTGTTTTTT. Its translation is CASSQVPGEKLFF.

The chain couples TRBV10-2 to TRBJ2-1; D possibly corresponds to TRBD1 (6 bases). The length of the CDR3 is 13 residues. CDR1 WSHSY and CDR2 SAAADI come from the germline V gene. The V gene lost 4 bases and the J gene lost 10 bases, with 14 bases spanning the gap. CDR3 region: CASSGTTGEEQFF. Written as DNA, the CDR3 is TGCGCCAGCAGTGGAACGACAGGAGAAGAGCAGTTCTTC.

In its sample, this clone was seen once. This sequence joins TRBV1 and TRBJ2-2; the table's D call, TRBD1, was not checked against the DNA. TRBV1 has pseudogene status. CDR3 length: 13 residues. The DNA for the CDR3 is TGCACCGGATGGACAGGGGAGTCCGGGGAGCTGTTTTTT. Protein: CTGWTGESGELFF.

CDR3 in DNA: TGTGCCAGCAGCCCCCAAGATCTAAACTATGGCTACACCTTC. Its protein product is CASSPQDLNYGYTF. The V and J genes are TRBV7-9 and TRBJ1-2; D is unclear. V was pared by 5 bases and J by 2 bases, with 12 bases between. The CDR3 is 14 residues long. From germline, CDR1 is SEHNR and CDR2 FQNEAQ (reference sequence).

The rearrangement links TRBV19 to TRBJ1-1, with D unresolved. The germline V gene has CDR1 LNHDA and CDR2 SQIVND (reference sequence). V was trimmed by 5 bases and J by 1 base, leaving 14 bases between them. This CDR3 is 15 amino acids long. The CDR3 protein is CASSEWRVSNTEAFF. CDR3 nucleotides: TGTGCCAGTAGTGAGTGGAGGGTGTCGAACACTGAAGCTTTCTTT.

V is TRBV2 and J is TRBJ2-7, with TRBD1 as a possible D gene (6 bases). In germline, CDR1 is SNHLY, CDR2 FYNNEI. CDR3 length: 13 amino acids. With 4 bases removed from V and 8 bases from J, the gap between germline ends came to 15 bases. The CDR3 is CASSVSEGVKQYV. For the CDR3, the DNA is TGTGCCAGCAGTGTCAGCGAGGGGGTTAAGCAGTACGTC.

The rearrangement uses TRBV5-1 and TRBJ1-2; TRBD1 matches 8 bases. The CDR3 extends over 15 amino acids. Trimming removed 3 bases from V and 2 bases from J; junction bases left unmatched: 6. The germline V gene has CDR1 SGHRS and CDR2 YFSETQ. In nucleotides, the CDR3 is TGCGCCAGCAGCTCTGGACAGGGAACCAACTATGGCTACACCTTC. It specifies CASSSGQGTNYGYTF.

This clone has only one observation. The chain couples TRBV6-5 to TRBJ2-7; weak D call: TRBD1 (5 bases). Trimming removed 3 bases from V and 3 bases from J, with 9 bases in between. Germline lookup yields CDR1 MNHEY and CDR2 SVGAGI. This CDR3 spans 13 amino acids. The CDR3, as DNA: TGTGCCAGCAGTTATACCCAGGGCTACGAGCAGTACGTC. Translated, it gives CASSYTQGYEQYV.

Written as DNA, the CDR3 is TGTGCCAGCAGCTTGGGTACTCAAGGGGAGCAGTACGTC. Its protein product is CASSLGTQGEQYV. The chain carries TRBV5-5 and TRBJ2-7; D gene unclear. This CDR3 spans 13 amino acids. CDR1 is SGHKS and CDR2 is YYEKEE in the germline V gene (reference sequence). Trimming pared 0 bases from V and 7 bases from J, leaving 11 bases between.

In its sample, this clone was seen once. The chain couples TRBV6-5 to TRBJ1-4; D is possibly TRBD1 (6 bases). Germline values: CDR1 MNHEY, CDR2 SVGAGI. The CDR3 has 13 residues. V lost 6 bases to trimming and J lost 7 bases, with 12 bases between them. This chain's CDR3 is CASRTGISEKLFF. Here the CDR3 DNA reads TGTGCCAGCAGGACAGGAATCAGTGAAAAACTGTTTTTT.

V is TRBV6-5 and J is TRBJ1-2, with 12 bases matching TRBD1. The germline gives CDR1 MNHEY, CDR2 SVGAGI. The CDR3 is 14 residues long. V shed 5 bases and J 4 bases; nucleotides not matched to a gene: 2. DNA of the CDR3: TGTGCCAGCAGTACGGGACAGGGGGCCTATGGCTACACCTTC. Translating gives CASSTGQGAYGYTF.

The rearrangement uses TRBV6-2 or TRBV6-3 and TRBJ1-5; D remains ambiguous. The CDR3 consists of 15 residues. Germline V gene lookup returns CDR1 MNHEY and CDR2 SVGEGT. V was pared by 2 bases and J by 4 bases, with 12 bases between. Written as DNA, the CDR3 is TGTGCCAGCAGTTACGCCCGGACGGAAAATCAGCCCCAGCATTTT. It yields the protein CASSYARTENQPQHF.

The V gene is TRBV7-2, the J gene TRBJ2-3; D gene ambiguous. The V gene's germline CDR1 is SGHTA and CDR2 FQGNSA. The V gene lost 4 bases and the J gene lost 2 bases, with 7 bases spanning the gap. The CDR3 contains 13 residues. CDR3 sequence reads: CASSSRHTDTQYF. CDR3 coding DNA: TGTGCCAGCAGCTCCCGACACACAGATACGCAGTATTTT.

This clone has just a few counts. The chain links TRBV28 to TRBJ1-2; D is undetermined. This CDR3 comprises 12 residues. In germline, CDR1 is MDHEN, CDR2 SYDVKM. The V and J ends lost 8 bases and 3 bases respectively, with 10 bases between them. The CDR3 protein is CASERTDYGYTF. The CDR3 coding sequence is TGTGCCAGCGAACGGACCGACTATGGCTACACCTTC.